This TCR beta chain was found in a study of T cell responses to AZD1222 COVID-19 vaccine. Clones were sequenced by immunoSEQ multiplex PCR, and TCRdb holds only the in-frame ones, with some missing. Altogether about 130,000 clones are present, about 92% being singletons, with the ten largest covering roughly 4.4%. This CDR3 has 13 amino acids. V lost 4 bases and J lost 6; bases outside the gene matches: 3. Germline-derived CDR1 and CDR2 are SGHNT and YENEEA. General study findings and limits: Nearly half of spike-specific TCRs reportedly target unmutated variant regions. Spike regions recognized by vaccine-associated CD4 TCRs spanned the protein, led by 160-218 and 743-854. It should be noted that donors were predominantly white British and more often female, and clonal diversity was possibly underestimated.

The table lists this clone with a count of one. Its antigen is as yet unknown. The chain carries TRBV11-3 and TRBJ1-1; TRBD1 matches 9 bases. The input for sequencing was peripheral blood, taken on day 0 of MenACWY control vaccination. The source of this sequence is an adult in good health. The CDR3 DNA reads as TGTGCCAGCAGCTCGGACAGGGGCTCTGAAGCTTTCTTT. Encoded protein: CASSSDRGSEAFF. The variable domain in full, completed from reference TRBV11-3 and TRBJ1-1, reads EAGVVQSPRYKIIEKKQPVAFWCNPISGHNTLYWYLQNLGQGPELLIRYENEEAVDDSQLPKDRFSAERLKGVDSTLKIQPAELGDSAVYLCASSSDRGSEAFFGQGTRLTVV.